Shown below are 27 T cell receptor beta chains from a single sample sequenced in a study of Ad26.COV2.S vaccination and SARS-CoV-2 variants. The treatment here: 15 to 20 received Ad26.COV2.S at low or high dose, single or two shots; about 5 received placebo; per-sample allocation not given. Samples were taken on day 63 after the first vaccine or placebo injection. Assay: immunoSEQ multiplex PCR; the TCRdb copy retains only in-frame clones and omits some. The sample records under 250,000 clones, around nine tenths being singletons. The sequenced sample was peripheral blood, obtained in a trial of Ad26.COV2.S vaccine versus placebo. The receptors originated from a person between 18 and 65 years old who received the Ad26.COV2.S COVID-19 vaccine or a placebo.

The chain has TRBV27 and TRBJ2-5; D might be TRBD1 (6 bases). Germline V lookup: CDR1 MNHEY, CDR2 SMNVEV (reference sequence). The V end lost 2 bases, the J end lost 4 bases, and 8 bases lay between the germline ends. This CDR3 comprises 13 residues. CDR3 in DNA: TGTGCCAGCAGTTTAGGGGGCCGAGAGACCCAGTACTTC. Encoded protein: CASSLGGRETQYF.

CDR3: CASSQSNGGPGQGNHTSGNTIYF. The DNA for the CDR3 is TGCGCCAGCAGTCAATCAAATGGGGGACCGGGACAGGGTAATCATACCTCTGGAAACACCATATATTTT. The chain couples TRBV23-1 to TRBJ1-3; 9 nucleotides align to TRBD1. TRBV23-1 is identified as an open reading frame with a role that is uncertain. The CDR3 covers 23 residues. V was pared by 0 bases and J by 0 bases, with 21 bases of the junction left unmatched.

The chain joins TRBV19 to TRBJ2-4, with D possibly matching TRBD1 (6 bases). Trimming took off 9 bases at V and 0 bases at J, with 12 bases between the two ends. The CDR3 runs 14 residues. The germline gives CDR1 LNHDA, CDR2 SQIVND (reference sequence). CDR3 sequence (DNA): TGTGCCAGCCGGGACATCTTAGCCAAAAACATTCAGTACTTC. Translation gives CASRDILAKNIQYF.

The V and J genes are TRBV5-4 and TRBJ2-2; 14 nucleotides match TRBD2. V shed 4 bases and J 4 bases; nucleotides not matched to a gene: 6. CDR1 and CDR2 (germline): SGHNT, YYREEE (reference sequence). The CDR3 has 17 amino acids. The CDR3 DNA follows: TGTGCCAGCAGCCAGAGCGGACTAGCGGGAGGCACCGGGGAGCTGTTTTTT. It translates to CASSQSGLAGGTGELFF.

This clone was detected only once. The V gene is TRBV30, the J gene TRBJ2-5; TRBD1 matches at 7 bases. J gave up 0 bases and V 0 bases, and 4 bases lay outside the gene matches. The CDR3 has 15 residues. CDR1 GTSNPN and CDR2 SVGIG come from the germline V gene (reference sequence). The chain's CDR3 is CAWSVETGYQETQYF. The CDR3 DNA is TGTGCCTGGAGTGTCGAGACAGGGTACCAAGAGACCCAGTACTTC.

This clone was recorded once. The gene calls are TRBV6-2 or TRBV6-3 and TRBJ1-1; D unresolved. Trimming left V 4 bases short and J 9 bases short, with 12 bases between. Germline V CDR1 and CDR2: MNHEY, SVGEGT. This CDR3 has 12 residues. DNA of the CDR3: TGTGCCAGCAGTTTCGAGGACGGCAAAGCTTTCTTT. The encoded protein is CASSFEDGKAFF.

V is TRBV19 and J is TRBJ2-1, with TRBD2 as a possible D gene (6 bases). Trimming pared 4 bases from V and 10 bases from J, leaving 8 bases between. The CDR3 is 11 amino acids. Germline V gene sequence: CDR1 LNHDA, CDR2 SQIVND (reference sequence). DNA for the CDR3: TGTGCCAGTAGTACTAGCGCGGAGCAGTTCTTC. As protein: CASSTSAEQFF. Drawing the rest from reference TRBV19 and TRBJ2-1, the complete variable domain is DGGITQSPKYLFRKEGQNVTLSCEQNLNHDAMYWYRQDPGQGLRLIYYSQIVNDFQKGDIAEGYSVSREKKESFPLTVTSAQKNPTAFYLCASSTSAEQFFGPGTRLTVL.

The chain recombines TRBV9 with TRBJ2-6; D remains ambiguous. CDR1 is SGDLS, CDR2 YYNGEE, per germline. The V gene lost 0 bases and the J gene lost 0 bases, with 7 bases spanning the gap. The CDR3 sequence is 16 residues long. The CDR3 sequence is CASSVVSNSGANVLTF. The DNA of the CDR3 is TGTGCCAGCAGCGTAGTGTCCAACTCTGGGGCCAACGTCCTGACTTTC.

The chain links TRBV5-1 to TRBJ1-2; the match to TRBD1 covers 9 bases. V trimming: 1 base; J trimming: 8 bases; junction bases outside the gene matches: 6. The CDR3 extends over 14 amino acids. Germline-derived CDR1 and CDR2 are SGHRS and YFSETQ. CDR3 sequence reads: CASSLTGQGSGYTF. In nucleotides, the CDR3 is TGCGCCAGCAGCTTGACGGGACAGGGAAGCGGCTACACCTTC.

The chain recombines TRBV19 with TRBJ1-5; 8 bases align to TRBD1. The germline V gene encodes CDR1 LNHDA and CDR2 SQIVND (reference sequence). J lost 2 bases, V lost 5 bases, and 8 bases had no gene match. The CDR3 loop spans 16 amino acids. CDR3 DNA: TGTGCCAGTAGTTTCATACAGGGGGTACGCAATCAGCCCCAGCATTTT. Its translation is CASSFIQGVRNQPQHF. The variable domain in full, completed from reference TRBV19 and TRBJ1-5, reads DGGITQSPKYLFRKEGQNVTLSCEQNLNHDAMYWYRQDPGQGLRLIYYSQIVNDFQKGDIAEGYSVSREKKESFPLTVTSAQKNPTAFYLCASSFIQGVRNQPQHFGDGTRLSIL.

The CDR3 sequence is CASSGRWSSTDTQYF. The CDR3 nucleotides are TGTGCCAGCAGTGGTCGTTGGTCTAGCACAGATACGCAGTATTTT. J is TRBJ2-3 and V is TRBV2; no clear D gene. CDR1 SNHLY and CDR2 FYNNEI come from the germline V gene. Deletions cut 4 bases from V and 0 bases from J, with 11 bases between. This CDR3 has 15 amino acids. Variable domain in full (rest from reference TRBV2 and TRBJ2-3): EPEVTQTPSHQVTQMGQEVILRCVPISNHLYFYWYRQILGQKVEFLVSFYNNEISEKSEIFDDQFSVERPDGSNFTLKIRSTKLEDSAMYFCASSGRWSSTDTQYFGPGTRLTVL.

The V and J genes are TRBV6-2 or TRBV6-3 and TRBJ2-7; 9 positions match TRBD2. With 4 bases clipped from V and 9 bases from J, the junction kept 13 bases outside the gene matches. CDR1 is MNHEY, CDR2 SVGEGT, per germline. This CDR3 has 15 amino acids. In DNA, the CDR3 is TGTGCCAGCAGTTTTCCCGGGACTAGCTATGGACGGCAGTACGTC. Amino acids: CASSFPGTSYGRQYV.

The J gene is TRBJ1-4, the V gene TRBV27; D is unclear. From germline, CDR1 is MNHEY and CDR2 SMNVEV (reference sequence). This CDR3 is 14 amino acids long. V dropped 4 bases and J dropped 8 bases, with 14 bases sitting between them. CDR3 sequence reads: CASSWGGVEEKLFF. Written as DNA, the CDR3 is TGTGCCAGCAGTTGGGGTGGAGTAGAAGAAAAACTGTTTTTT.

The chain is built from TRBV6-1 and TRBJ1-5; D is undetermined. V was cut by 3 bases and J by 4 bases, with 13 bases left in between. Germline lookup yields CDR1 MNHNS and CDR2 SASEGT. This CDR3 region has 15 residues. The CDR3, as DNA: TGTGCCAGCAGTGAGGAAGGGTTTAGGAATCAGCCCCAGCATTTT. Translated: CASSEEGFRNQPQHF.

This chain links TRBV24-1 with TRBJ2-1; 9 bases agree with TRBD1. This CDR3 spans 14 amino acids. CDR1 and CDR2 from the germline V gene are KGHDR and SFDVKD. V lost 3 bases, J lost 7 bases, and 3 bases stayed unmatched. CDR3 nucleotide sequence: TGTGCCACCAGTGATACAGGGGGCGTGAATGAGCAGTTCTTC. This codes for CATSDTGGVNEQFF.

The chain has TRBV9 and TRBJ2-1; 11 bases match TRBD2. The germline CDR1 and CDR2 sequences are SGDLS and YYNGEE. The junction had 13 bases not matched to a gene; V was cut back by 5 bases and J by 6 bases. This CDR3 comprises 17 residues. The CDR3 is CASREHGTSGRGNEQFF. The CDR3 DNA reads TGTGCCAGCAGGGAACACGGGACTAGCGGACGGGGCAATGAGCAGTTCTTC.

CDR3 sequence reads: CASGLAYRMEQYF. As DNA, the CDR3 is TGTGCTAGTGGTTTGGCCTACCGGATGGAGCAGTACTTC. The rearrangement joins TRBV12-5 to TRBJ2-7; no reliable D call. V was trimmed by 1 base and J by 7 bases, leaving 11 bases between them. Germline V gene lookup returns CDR1 LGHNT and CDR2 FRNRAP. CDR3 length equals 13 residues.

This rearrangement joins TRBV5-1 to TRBJ2-1, with 7 bases lining up with TRBD1. V shed 5 bases, J shed 6 bases, and the junction held 11 bases outside the gene matches. CDR1 is SGHRS and CDR2 is YFSETQ in the germline V gene. CDR3 size: 15 residues. The CDR3 sequence is CASRVTGTETNEQFF. The CDR3 region has the DNA TGCGCCAGCAGGGTTACCGGGACAGAAACCAATGAGCAGTTCTTC.

The genes are TRBV7-9 and TRBJ1-1, with D unclear. Germline V gene data show CDR1 as SEHNR and CDR2 as FQNEAQ (reference sequence). Trimming shortened V by 6 bases and J by 9 bases, and 11 bases separated the two germline ends. This CDR3 has 11 amino acids. DNA of the CDR3: TGTGCCAGCAGTTACACCGTCCAAGCTTTCTTT. This sequence encodes CASSYTVQAFF.

The CDR3 protein is CASSLNSGGDTQYF. CDR3 sequence (DNA): TGTGCCAGCAGCTTAAACAGCGGGGGAGATACGCAGTATTTT. The chain has TRBV11-3 and TRBJ2-3; 8 bases fit TRBD2. The germline V gene has CDR1 SGHNT and CDR2 YENEEA. V was pared by 2 bases and J by 5 bases, with 3 bases of the junction left unmatched. CDR3 length: 14 amino acids. The full variable domain, its missing parts supplied by reference TRBV11-3 and TRBJ2-3, is EAGVVQSPRYKIIEKKQPVAFWCNPISGHNTLYWYLQNLGQGPELLIRYENEEAVDDSQLPKDRFSAERLKGVDSTLKIQPAELGDSAVYLCASSLNSGGDTQYFGPGTRLTVL.

The chain is built from TRBV4-1 and TRBJ2-7, with 11 nucleotides matching TRBD1. Germline CDR1 is MGHRA and CDR2 is YSYEKL. This CDR3 has 16 residues. Trimming at V came to 1 base and at J to 3 bases, leaving 5 bases not matched to a gene. The CDR3 loop is CASSQGGQGDLYEQYF. CDR3 DNA: TGCGCCAGCAGCCAAGGGGGACAGGGGGACCTCTACGAGCAGTACTTC.

The count of this clone is one. This chain joins TRBV30 and TRBJ1-1, with TRBD1 as a possible D gene (6 bases). Germline V gene data show CDR1 as GTSNPN and CDR2 as SVGIG (reference sequence). The V gene lost 5 bases and the J gene lost 6 bases, with 13 bases spanning the gap. The CDR3 is 12 residues long. Here the CDR3 DNA reads TGTGCCTGGCAGGGGATGTGGGCTGAAGCTTTCTTT. Amino acids: CAWQGMWAEAFF.

The rearrangement links TRBV29-1 to TRBJ2-7, with TRBD2 matching 8 bases. The V gene end was trimmed by 7 bases and the J gene end by 3 bases; junction bases not matched to a gene: 8. Per the germline V gene, CDR1 is SQVTM and CDR2 is ANQGSEA. CDR3 length: 13 amino acids. CDR3 region: CSARPAGGYEQYF. The CDR3 DNA is TGCAGCGCCCGCCCGGCGGGGGGCTACGAGCAGTACTTC.

The genes are TRBV7-2 and TRBJ1-2; TRBD1 matches at 7 bases. The V and J ends lost 5 bases and 4 bases, in that order; junction bases with no gene match: 7. This CDR3 has 14 residues. The germline V gene has CDR1 SGHTA and CDR2 FQGNSA. This chain's CDR3 is CASSPFEGAYGYTF. CDR3 in DNA: TGTGCCAGCAGCCCTTTCGAGGGGGCCTATGGCTACACCTTC.

This clone appeared a single time. The chain combines TRBV2 with TRBJ2-3, with 9 bases aligning to TRBD2. The CDR3 contains 16 residues. V lost 7 bases, J lost 4 bases, and 12 bases stayed unmatched. Germline V gene data show CDR1 as SNHLY and CDR2 as FYNNEI. CDR3 bases: TGTGCCAGCAACGAAAATAGCGGGAGAGGTCCAGATACGCAGTATTTT. Encoded protein: CASNENSGRGPDTQYF. The full variable domain, its missing parts supplied by reference TRBV2 and TRBJ2-3, is EPEVTQTPSHQVTQMGQEVILRCVPISNHLYFYWYRQILGQKVEFLVSFYNNEISEKSEIFDDQFSVERPDGSNFTLKIRSTKLEDSAMYFCASNENSGRGPDTQYFGPGTRLTVL.

The V gene is TRBV18, the J gene TRBJ1-6, with TRBD1 identical over 7 bases. Germline V CDR1 and CDR2: KGHSH, LQKENI. The CDR3 is 13 amino acids. After removal of 2 bases from V and 14 bases from J, the junction contained 6 bases not matched to a gene. The DNA for the CDR3 is TGTGCCAGCTCACCATCTACAGGGGAGACCCTCCACTTT. Residues: CASSPSTGETLHF.

The genes are TRBV19 and TRBJ1-2, with D perhaps TRBD1 (5 bases). CDR3 size: 14 residues. V lost 4 bases to trimming and J lost 4 bases, with 13 bases between them. Germline CDR1 LNHDA, CDR2 SQIVND (reference sequence). The DNA of the CDR3 is TGTGCCAGTAGTAGGCAGGGAGGATTCTATGGCTACACCTTC. This codes for CASSRQGGFYGYTF.